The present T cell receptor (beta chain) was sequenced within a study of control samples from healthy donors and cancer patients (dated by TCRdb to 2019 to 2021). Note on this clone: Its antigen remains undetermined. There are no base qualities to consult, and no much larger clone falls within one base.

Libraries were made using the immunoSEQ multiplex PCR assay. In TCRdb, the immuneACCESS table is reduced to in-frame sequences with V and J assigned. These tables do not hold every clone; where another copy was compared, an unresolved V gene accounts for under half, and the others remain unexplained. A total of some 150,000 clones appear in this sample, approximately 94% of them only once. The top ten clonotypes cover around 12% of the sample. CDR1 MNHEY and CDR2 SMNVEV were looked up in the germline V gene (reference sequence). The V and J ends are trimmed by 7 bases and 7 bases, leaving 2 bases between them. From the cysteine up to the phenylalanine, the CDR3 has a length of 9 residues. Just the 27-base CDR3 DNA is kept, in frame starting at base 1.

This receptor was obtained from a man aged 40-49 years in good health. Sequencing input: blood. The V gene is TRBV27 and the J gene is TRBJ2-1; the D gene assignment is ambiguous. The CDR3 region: CASTNEQFF. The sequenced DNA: TGTGCCAGCACAAATGAGCAGTTCTTC.